Presented here are 3 T cell receptor beta chains from one specimen sequenced in a study of cytomegalovirus exposure and HLA in healthy donors. In the PCR, 60 Vbeta and 13 Jbeta primers were used. Generated by immunoSEQ multiplex PCR, the TCRdb table keeps only in-frame clones and is missing some. The sample holds about 160,000 clones, around 74% seen once. Sequenced material: PBMCs. These receptors were taken from a female donor in good health and CMV-seronegative.

The genes are TRBV9 and TRBJ1-2; D is ambiguous. The CDR3 has 15 residues. V dropped 0 bases and J dropped 3 bases, with 12 bases sitting between them. Germline assignment: CDR1 SGDLS and CDR2 YYNGEE. CDR3: CASSVVPSSHYGYTF. The CDR3 DNA follows: TGTGCCAGCAGCGTAGTGCCCAGTAGCCACTATGGCTACACCTTC.

V and J are TRBV2 and TRBJ1-5; D is unclear. The CDR3 contains 12 residues. Germline V gives CDR1 SNHLY, CDR2 FYNNEI. The V end was cut by 4 bases, the J end by 2 bases, with 3 bases between. The CDR3 coding sequence is TGTGCCAGCAGTGCTGGCAATCAGCCCCAGCATTTT. Translating gives CASSAGNQPQHF.

The CDR3 reads CASSLETGAYNEQFF. The DNA of the CDR3 is TGTGCCAGCAGCTTGGAGACAGGGGCCTACAATGAGCAGTTCTTC. The V call is TRBV5-6, the J call TRBJ2-1, with TRBD1 matching 8 bases. Trimming cost V 0 bases and J 2 bases; bases outside gene matches: 1. The CDR3 has 15 residues. Germline CDR1 is SGHDT and CDR2 is YYEEEE.